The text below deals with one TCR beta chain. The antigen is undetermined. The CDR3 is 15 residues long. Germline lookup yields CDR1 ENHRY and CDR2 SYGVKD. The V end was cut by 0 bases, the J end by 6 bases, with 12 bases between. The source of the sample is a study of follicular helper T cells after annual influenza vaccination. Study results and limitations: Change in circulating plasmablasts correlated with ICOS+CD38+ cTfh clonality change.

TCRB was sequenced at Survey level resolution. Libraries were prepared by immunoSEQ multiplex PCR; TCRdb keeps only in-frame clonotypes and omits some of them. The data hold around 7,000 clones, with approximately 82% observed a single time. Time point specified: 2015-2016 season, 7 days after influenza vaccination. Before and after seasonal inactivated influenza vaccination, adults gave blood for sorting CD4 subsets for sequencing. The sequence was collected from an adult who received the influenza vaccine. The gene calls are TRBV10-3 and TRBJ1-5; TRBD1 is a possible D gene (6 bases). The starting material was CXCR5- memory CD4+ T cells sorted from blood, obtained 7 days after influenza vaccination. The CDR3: CAISESGGAGQPQHF. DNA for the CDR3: TGTGCCATCAGTGAGTCGGGGGGGGCGGGTCAGCCCCAGCATTTT.